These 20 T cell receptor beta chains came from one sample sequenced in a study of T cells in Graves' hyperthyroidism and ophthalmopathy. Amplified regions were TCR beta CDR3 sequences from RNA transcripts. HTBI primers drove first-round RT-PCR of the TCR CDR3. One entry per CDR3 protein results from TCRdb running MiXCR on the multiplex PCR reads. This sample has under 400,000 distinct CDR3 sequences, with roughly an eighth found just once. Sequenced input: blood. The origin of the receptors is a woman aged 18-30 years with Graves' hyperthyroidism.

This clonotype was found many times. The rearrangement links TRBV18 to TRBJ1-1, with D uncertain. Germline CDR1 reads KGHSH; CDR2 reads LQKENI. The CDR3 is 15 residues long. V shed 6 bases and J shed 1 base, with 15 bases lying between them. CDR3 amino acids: CASSQYPTANTEAFF. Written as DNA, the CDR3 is TGTGCCAGCTCCCAGTATCCGACGGCGAACACTGAAGCTTTCTTT.

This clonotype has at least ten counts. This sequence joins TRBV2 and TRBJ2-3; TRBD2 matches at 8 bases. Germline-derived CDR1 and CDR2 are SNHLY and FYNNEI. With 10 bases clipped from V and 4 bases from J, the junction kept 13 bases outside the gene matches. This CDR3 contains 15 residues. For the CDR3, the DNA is TGTGCCAAAGAGCGGGAGAAGGGAGGCGCAGATACGCAGTATTTT. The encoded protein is CAKEREKGGADTQYF.

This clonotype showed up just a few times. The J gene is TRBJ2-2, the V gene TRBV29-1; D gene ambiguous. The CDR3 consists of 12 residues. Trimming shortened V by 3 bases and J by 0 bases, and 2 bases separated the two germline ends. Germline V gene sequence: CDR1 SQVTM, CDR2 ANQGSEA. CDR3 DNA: TGCAGCGTTGATGCGAACACCGGGGAGCTGTTTTTT. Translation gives CSVDANTGELFF.

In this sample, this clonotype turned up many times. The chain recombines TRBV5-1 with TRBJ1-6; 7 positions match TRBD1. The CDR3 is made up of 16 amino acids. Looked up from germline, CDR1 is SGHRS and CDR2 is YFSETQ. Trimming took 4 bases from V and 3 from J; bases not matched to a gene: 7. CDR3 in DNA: TGCGCCAGCAGCGTGGAAGGGACAGTCTATAATTCACCCCTCCACTTT. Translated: CASSVEGTVYNSPLHF.

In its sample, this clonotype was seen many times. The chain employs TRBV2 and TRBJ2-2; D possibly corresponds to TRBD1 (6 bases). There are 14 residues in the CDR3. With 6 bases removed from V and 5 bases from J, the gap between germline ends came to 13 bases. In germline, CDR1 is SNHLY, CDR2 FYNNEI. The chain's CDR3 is CASRPNRETGELFF. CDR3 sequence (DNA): TGTGCCAGCAGACCTAACAGGGAAACCGGGGAGCTGTTTTTT.

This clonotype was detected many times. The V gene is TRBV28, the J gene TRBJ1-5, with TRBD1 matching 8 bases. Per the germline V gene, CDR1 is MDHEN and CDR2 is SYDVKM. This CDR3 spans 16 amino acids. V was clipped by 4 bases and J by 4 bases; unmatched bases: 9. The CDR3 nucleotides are TGTGCCAGCAGTTCTCAAGGGACAGGAGCAAATCAGCCCCAGCATTTT. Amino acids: CASSSQGTGANQPQHF.

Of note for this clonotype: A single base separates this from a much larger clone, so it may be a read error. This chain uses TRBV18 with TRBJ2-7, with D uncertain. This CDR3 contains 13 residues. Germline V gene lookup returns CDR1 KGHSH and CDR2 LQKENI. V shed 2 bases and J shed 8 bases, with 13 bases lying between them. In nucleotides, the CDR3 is TGTGCCAGCTCACCAAGGTCAATTAGACAGCAGTACTTC. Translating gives CASSPRSIRQQYF.

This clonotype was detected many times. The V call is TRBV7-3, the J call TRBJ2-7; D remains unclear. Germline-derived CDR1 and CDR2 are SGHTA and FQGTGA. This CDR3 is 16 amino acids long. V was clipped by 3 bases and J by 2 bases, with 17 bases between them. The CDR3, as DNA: TGTGCCAGCAGCTTGGGTGTCCAGTGGGAAACCTACGAGCAGTACTTC. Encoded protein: CASSLGVQWETYEQYF. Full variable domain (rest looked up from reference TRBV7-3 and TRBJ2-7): GAGVSQTPSNKVTEKGKYVELRCDPISGHTALYWYRQSLGQGPEFLIYFQGTGAADDSGLPNDRFFAVRPEGSVSTLKIQRTERGDSAVYLCASSLGVQWETYEQYFGPGTRLTVT.

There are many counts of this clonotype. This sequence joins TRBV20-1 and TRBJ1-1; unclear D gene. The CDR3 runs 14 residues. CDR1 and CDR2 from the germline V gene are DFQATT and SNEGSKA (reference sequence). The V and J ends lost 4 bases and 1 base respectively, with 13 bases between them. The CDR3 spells CSATSGRRNTEAFF. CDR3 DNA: TGCAGTGCTACCTCTGGACGGAGGAACACTGAAGCTTTCTTT.

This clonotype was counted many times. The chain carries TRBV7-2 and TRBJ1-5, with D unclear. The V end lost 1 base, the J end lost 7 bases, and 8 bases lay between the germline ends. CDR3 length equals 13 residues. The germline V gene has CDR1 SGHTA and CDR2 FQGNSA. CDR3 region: CASSLGRFQPQHF. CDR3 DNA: TGTGCCAGCAGCTTAGGCCGTTTCCAGCCCCAGCATTTT.

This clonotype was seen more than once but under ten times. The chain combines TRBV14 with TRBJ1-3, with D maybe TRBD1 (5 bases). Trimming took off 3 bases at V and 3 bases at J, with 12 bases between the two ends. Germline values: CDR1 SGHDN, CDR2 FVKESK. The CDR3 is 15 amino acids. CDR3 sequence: CASSQKGKVGNTIYF. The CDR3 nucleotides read TGTGCCAGCAGCCAGAAGGGGAAAGTTGGAAACACCATATATTTT.

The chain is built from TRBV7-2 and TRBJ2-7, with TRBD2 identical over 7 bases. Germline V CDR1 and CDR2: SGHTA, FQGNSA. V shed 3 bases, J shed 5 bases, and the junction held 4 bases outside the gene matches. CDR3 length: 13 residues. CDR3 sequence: CASSLRGIHEQYF. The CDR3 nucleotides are TGTGCCAGCAGCTTGCGGGGGATCCACGAGCAGTACTTC.

The CDR3 region is CAWSLPIWGRDPLSDLTGELFF. CDR3 in DNA: TGTGCCTGGTCCTTACCCATTTGGGGGAGGGACCCACTTAGCGACCTCACCGGGGAGCTGTTTTTT. J is TRBJ2-2 and V is TRBV30, with 7 bases fitting TRBD2. V lost 5 bases, J lost 4 bases, and 31 bases stayed unmatched. The CDR3 runs to 22 residues. The germline V gene has CDR1 GTSNPN and CDR2 SVGIG (reference sequence). The full variable domain, rest sourced from reference TRBV30 and TRBJ2-2, is SQTIHQWPATLVQPVGSPLSLECTVEGTSNPNLYWYRQAAGRGLQLLFYSVGIGQISSEVPQNLSASRPQDRQFILSSKKLLLSDSGFYLCAWSLPIWGRDPLSDLTGELFFGEGSRLTVL.

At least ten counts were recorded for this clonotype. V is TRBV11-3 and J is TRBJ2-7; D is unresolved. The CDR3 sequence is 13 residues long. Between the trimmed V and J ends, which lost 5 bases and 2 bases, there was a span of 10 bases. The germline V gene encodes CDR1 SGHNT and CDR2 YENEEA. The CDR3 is CASSNGSPYEQYF. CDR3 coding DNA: TGTGCCAGCAGCAACGGCAGTCCCTACGAGCAGTACTTC.

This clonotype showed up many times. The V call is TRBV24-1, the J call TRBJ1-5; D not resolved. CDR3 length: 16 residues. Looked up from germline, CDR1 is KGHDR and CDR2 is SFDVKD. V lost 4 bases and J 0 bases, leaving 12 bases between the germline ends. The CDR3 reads CATSDPREGSNQPQHF. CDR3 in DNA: TGTGCCACCAGTGACCCAAGGGAAGGTAGCAATCAGCCCCAGCATTTT.

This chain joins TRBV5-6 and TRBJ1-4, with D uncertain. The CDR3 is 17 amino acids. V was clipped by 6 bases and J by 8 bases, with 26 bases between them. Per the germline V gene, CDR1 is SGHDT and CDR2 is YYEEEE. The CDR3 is CASNSAVWVVGTEKLFF. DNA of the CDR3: TGTGCCAGCAACTCTGCGGTCTGGGTTGTCGGAACAGAAAAACTGTTTTTT.

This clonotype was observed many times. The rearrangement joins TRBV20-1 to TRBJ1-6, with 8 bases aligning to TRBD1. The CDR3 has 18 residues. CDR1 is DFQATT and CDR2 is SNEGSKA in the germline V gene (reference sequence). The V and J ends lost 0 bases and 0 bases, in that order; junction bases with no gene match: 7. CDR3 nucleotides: TGCAGTGCTAGAGAGGGACAGGTTTTTCCCTCCTATAATTCACCCCTCCACTTT. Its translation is CSAREGQVFPSYNSPLHF.

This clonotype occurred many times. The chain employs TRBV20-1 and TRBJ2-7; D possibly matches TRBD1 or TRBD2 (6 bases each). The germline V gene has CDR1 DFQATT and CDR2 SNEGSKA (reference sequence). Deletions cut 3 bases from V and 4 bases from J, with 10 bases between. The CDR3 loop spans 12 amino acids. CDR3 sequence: CSASRGGYEQYF. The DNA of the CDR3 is TGCAGTGCTAGTAGAGGGGGGTACGAGCAGTACTTC.

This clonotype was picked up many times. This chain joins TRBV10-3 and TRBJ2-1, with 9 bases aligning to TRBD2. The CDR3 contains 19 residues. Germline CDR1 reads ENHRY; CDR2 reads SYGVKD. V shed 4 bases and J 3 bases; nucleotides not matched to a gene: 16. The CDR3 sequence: CAISGNREREAGNYNEQFF. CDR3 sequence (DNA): TGTGCCATCAGTGGGAATAGGGAGCGGGAGGCAGGTAACTACAATGAGCAGTTCTTC.

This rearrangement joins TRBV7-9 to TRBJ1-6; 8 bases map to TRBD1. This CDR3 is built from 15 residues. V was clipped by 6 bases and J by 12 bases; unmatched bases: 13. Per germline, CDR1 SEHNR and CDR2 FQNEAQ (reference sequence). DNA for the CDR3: TGTGCCAGCAGTCGACAGGGGTTCGGGTTAGGACCCCTCCACTTT. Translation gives CASSRQGFGLGPLHF.